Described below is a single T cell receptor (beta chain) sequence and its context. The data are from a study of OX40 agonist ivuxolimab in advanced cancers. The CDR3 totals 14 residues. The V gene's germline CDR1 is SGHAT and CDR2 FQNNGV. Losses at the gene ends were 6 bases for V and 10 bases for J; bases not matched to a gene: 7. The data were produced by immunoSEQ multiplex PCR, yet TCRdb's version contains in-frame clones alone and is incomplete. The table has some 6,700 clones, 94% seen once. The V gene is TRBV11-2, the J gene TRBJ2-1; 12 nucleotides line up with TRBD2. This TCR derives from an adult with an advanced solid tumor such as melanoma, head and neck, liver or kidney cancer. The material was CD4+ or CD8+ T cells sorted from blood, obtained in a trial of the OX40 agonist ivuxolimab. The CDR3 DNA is TGTGCCAGCAGGCGACTAGCGGGAGTGTGGGAGCAGTTCTTC. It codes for CASRRLAGVWEQFF.